This is a list of T cell receptor beta chains from one sample in a study of CD8 T cells in ankylosing spondylitis. A single record per CDR3 protein comes from TCRdb applying MiXCR to the 5' RACE reads. The data hold hundreds of thousands of distinct CDR3 sequences, with more than 25% observed a single time. Sequenced: blood, either unsorted or a sorted T cell fraction (not recorded which). The receptor source for this set is a male donor with ankylosing spondylitis. Both conserved end residues are part of each CDR3. D genes are given only for firm matches. Size values are once, few and many counts, or a class for expanded clones, and some rows have none.

CDR3: CASSLRLGGYEQYF
J: TRBJ2-7
V: TRBV7-6
D: -
size: -

CDR3: CASSSVPSGSSAHEQFF
J: TRBJ2-1
V: TRBV5-6
D: TRBD2
size: -

CDR3: CASSPLKETQYF
J: TRBJ2-5
V: TRBV18
D: -
size: few

CDR3: CASNLEAAPKVF
J: TRBJ1-1
V: TRBV7-9
D: -
size: -

CDR3: CATSRDNLWGYTF
J: TRBJ1-2
V: TRBV15
D: -
size: few

CDR3: CSARDGAGDPNNQPQHF
J: TRBJ1-5
V: TRBV20-1
D: -
size: -

CDR3: CASSLRDTSTDTQYF
J: TRBJ2-3
V: TRBV28
D: -
size: -

CDR3: CASRPTTKRGTYNEQFF
J: TRBJ2-1
V: TRBV5-6
D: -
size: many

CDR3: CASSPPNGEGARWNEQFF
J: TRBJ2-1
V: TRBV18
D: TRBD1
size: -

CDR3: CASSLDRDRGYTF
J: TRBJ1-2
V: TRBV12-3/TRBV12-4
D: TRBD1
size: few

CDR3: CASSHAPGTVNTGELFF
J: TRBJ2-2
V: TRBV14
D: TRBD1
size: few

CDR3: CSARHRFGGGRAKLTDTQYF
J: TRBJ2-3
V: TRBV20-1
D: TRBD2
size: -

CDR3: CASSLGDRDTDTQYF
J: TRBJ2-3
V: TRBV5-6
D: TRBD1
size: few

CDR3: CASSLVSLNTEAFF
J: TRBJ1-1
V: TRBV7-2
D: -
size: few

CDR3: CASSLGQPETEAFF
J: TRBJ1-1
V: TRBV28
D: -
size: few

CDR3: CASSDSRGGAFF
J: TRBJ1-1
V: TRBV6-4
D: -
size: -

CDR3: CSARTDEETQYF
J: TRBJ2-5
V: TRBV20-1
D: -
size: -

CDR3: CASSRQENTEAFF
J: TRBJ1-1
V: TRBV7-6
D: -
size: many

CDR3: CASSSPPRYTDTQYF
J: TRBJ2-3
V: TRBV11-3
D: -
size: few

CDR3: CAISESGQHSGANVLTF
J: TRBJ2-6
V: TRBV10-3
D: -
size: -

CDR3: CASIGSLIYNEQFF
J: TRBJ2-1
V: TRBV9
D: -
size: -

CDR3: CASSLGTSGRINVYGQFF
J: TRBJ2-1
V: TRBV11-1
D: TRBD2
size: -

CDR3: CSARDLVHSDSPLHF
J: TRBJ1-6
V: TRBV20-1
D: -
size: few

CDR3: CASSVAGNTEAFF
J: TRBJ1-1
V: TRBV9
D: -
size: -

CDR3: CASSFFGAGGGETQYF
J: TRBJ2-5
V: TRBV5-1
D: TRBD2
size: -

CDR3: CSAGEDETQYF
J: TRBJ2-5
V: TRBV20-1
D: -
size: -

CDR3: CAISEFGENEQFF
J: TRBJ2-1
V: TRBV10-3
D: -
size: few

CDR3: CASRAGSNQPQHF
J: TRBJ1-5
V: TRBV5-1
D: -
size: -

CDR3: CAWSPGTVSYEQYF
J: TRBJ2-7
V: TRBV30
D: TRBD1
size: few

CDR3: CASSQQDSSDEKLFF
J: TRBJ1-4
V: TRBV4-2
D: -
size: -

CDR3: CASSLGVGGLNEQFF
J: TRBJ2-1
V: TRBV5-5
D: -
size: -

CDR3: CASSLVAGVGDTQYF
J: TRBJ2-3
V: TRBV5-1
D: TRBD2
size: few

CDR3: CASSRGMNTEAFF
J: TRBJ1-1
V: TRBV11-2
D: -
size: many

CDR3: CASTKSNWFIRDNEQFF
J: TRBJ2-1
V: TRBV7-8
D: -
size: few

CDR3: CASSSLAGGLTDTQYF
J: TRBJ2-3
V: TRBV5-1
D: TRBD2
size: -

CDR3: CASSLKGGYTF
J: TRBJ1-2
V: TRBV12-3/TRBV12-4
D: -
size: -

CDR3: CASSKRTVGETQYF
J: TRBJ2-5
V: TRBV6-1
D: -
size: many

CDR3: CASSPLGTNTGELFF
J: TRBJ2-2
V: TRBV12-3/TRBV12-4
D: -
size: few

CDR3: CSVEVTGAEQFF
J: TRBJ2-1
V: TRBV29-1
D: -
size: few

CDR3: CASSLLQIGQGAYEKLFF
J: TRBJ1-4
V: TRBV5-5
D: TRBD1
size: -

CDR3: CASSRAAGSYNEQFF
J: TRBJ2-1
V: TRBV3-1
D: -
size: -

CDR3: CAWSDTINTEAFF
J: TRBJ1-1
V: TRBV30
D: -
size: -

CDR3: CASSGGRVREETQYF
J: TRBJ2-5
V: TRBV7-6
D: -
size: -

CDR3: CASSLGSGTEAFF
J: TRBJ1-1
V: TRBV5-1
D: -
size: -

CDR3: CASSSGRPQETQYF
J: TRBJ2-5
V: TRBV5-1
D: TRBD2
size: few

CDR3: CASRLAGVFFF
J: TRBJ2-1
V: TRBV27
D: TRBD2
size: few

CDR3: CASSVGPTPRETQYF
J: TRBJ2-5
V: TRBV9
D: -
size: -

CDR3: CASSQDRTARGYTF
J: TRBJ1-2
V: TRBV3-1
D: -
size: once

CDR3: CASSFQGSGNTIYF
J: TRBJ1-3
V: TRBV12-3/TRBV12-4
D: -
size: few

CDR3: CSARDAGLAGRGELFF
J: TRBJ2-2
V: TRBV20-1
D: TRBD2
size: -

CDR3: CASSQNRETGELFF
J: TRBJ2-2
V: TRBV12-3/TRBV12-4
D: -
size: few

CDR3: CASSYRGQGDTIYF
J: TRBJ1-3
V: TRBV27
D: TRBD1
size: few